A selection of T cell receptor beta chains follows, all from one sample in a study of blood T cell repertoires in COVID-19. The table came from immunoSEQ multiplex PCR; TCRdb's copy has only in-frame clones and leaves some out. The sample records roughly 250,000 clones, 75% to 90% being singletons. What was sequenced was peripheral blood. These receptors originate from a man in his sixties who had recovered from COVID-19. Both conserved end residues are part of each CDR3. The D gene is left open where the match is weak. Only some rows state a clone size, as once, few, many or a class for expanded clones.

CDR3aa,CDR3nt,v_gene,abundance,len,d_gene,j_gene
CASSWGKTSGGVDTQYF,TGTGCCAGCAGCTGGGGAAAGACTAGCGGGGGTGTAGATACGCAGTATTTT,TRBV5-8,-,17,TRBD2,TRBJ2-3
CASSVSPGGDPTDTQYF,TGTGCCAGCAGTGTCTCGCCTGGGGGCGACCCCACAGATACGCAGTATTTT,TRBV6-1,-,17,-,TRBJ2-3
CATSRPGTGGTGELFF,TGTGCCACCAGCAGACCCGGGACAGGGGGGACCGGGGAGCTGTTTTTT,TRBV15,-,16,TRBD1,TRBJ2-2
CASSPGNQPQHF,TGTGCCAGCAGTCCCGGCAATCAGCCCCAGCATTTT,TRBV7-2,-,12,-,TRBJ1-5
CTSSQDWAGGTYNEQFF,-,TRBV1,-,17,-,TRBJ2-1
CASSLGAFKNQPQHF,TGTGCCAGCAGCTTAGGGGCTTTCAAAAATCAGCCCCAGCATTTT,TRBV7-9,-,15,-,TRBJ1-5
CASSQEGGRAGYTF,TGTGCCAGCAGCCAAGAGGGAGGCAGGGCAGGCTACACCTTC,TRBV3-1/TRBV3-2,-,14,-,TRBJ1-2
CATSQGTNTEAFF,TGTGCCACCAGTCAGGGGACGAACACTGAAGCTTTCTTT,TRBV24-1,-,13,-,TRBJ1-1
CASSLGGSSVSGANVLTF,TGTGCCAGCAGCTTAGGGGGATCATCCGTCTCTGGGGCCAACGTCCTGACTTTC,TRBV5-4,-,18,-,TRBJ2-6
CATSDVQRNEQFF,TGTGCCACCAGTGATGTCCAGAGGAATGAGCAGTTCTTC,TRBV24-1,-,13,-,TRBJ2-1
CSVVQVYNEQFF,TGCAGCGTTGTACAGGTCTACAATGAGCAGTTCTTC,TRBV29-1,-,12,-,TRBJ2-1
CATSQGASSPLHF,TGTGCCACCTCACAGGGGGCGAGTTCACCCCTCCACTTT,TRBV19,few,13,TRBD1,TRBJ1-6
CASSYPTRAGGSTYEQYF,TGTGCCAGCAGTTATCCGACCCGAGCCGGGGGGTCGACCTACGAGCAGTACTTC,TRBV7-9,-,18,TRBD2,TRBJ2-7
CASSVFLPGGGTGNTIYF,TGCGCCAGCAGTGTCTTTCTACCGGGGGGGGGCACTGGAAACACCATATATTTT,TRBV10-1,-,18,-,TRBJ1-3
CASRTVYFQNYGYTF,TGTGCCAGCAGGACTGTATACTTCCAGAACTATGGCTACACCTTC,TRBV2,-,15,-,TRBJ1-2
CASSLGGVAKNIQYF,TGCGCCAGCAGCTTGGGCGGTGTGGCCAAAAACATTCAGTACTTC,TRBV5-1,once,15,-,TRBJ2-4
CASSNSGNGYTF,TGTGCCAGCAGTAACAGCGGTAATGGCTACACCTTC,TRBV6-5,-,12,-,TRBJ1-2
CASSEVSGEWDGYTF,TGTGCCAGCAGTGAAGTGTCAGGGGAATGGGATGGCTACACCTTC,TRBV6-1,-,15,-,TRBJ1-2
CASSLVPGAGELFF,TGCGCCAGCAGCTTGGTCCCCGGGGCCGGGGAGCTGTTTTTT,TRBV5-1,-,14,-,TRBJ2-2
CASSPIKGKGYTEAFF,TGTGCCAGCTCACCAATAAAAGGGAAGGGGTACACTGAAGCTTTCTTT,TRBV18,-,16,-,TRBJ1-1
CASSLRWFGRGDTDTQYF,TGTGCCAGCAGCTTACGGTGGTTCGGGCGGGGGGACACAGATACGCAGTATTTT,TRBV5-4,-,18,TRBD2,TRBJ2-3
CASIRNTEAFF,TGTGCCAGCATTCGGAACACTGAAGCTTTCTTT,TRBV12-3/TRBV12-4,once,11,-,TRBJ1-1
CASSLATTGASGANVLTF,TGCGCCAGCAGCTTGGCTACGACAGGAGCCTCTGGGGCCAACGTCCTGACTTTC,TRBV5-1,-,18,-,TRBJ2-6
CASSPLGTGNEKLFF,TGTGCCAGCTCACCACTCGGGACAGGGAATGAAAAACTGTTTTTT,TRBV18,-,15,TRBD1,TRBJ1-4
CASSQDLTGFNYNSPLHF,TGTGCCAGCAGCCAAGACCTGACAGGGTTCAACTATAATTCACCCCTCCACTTT,TRBV4-2,-,18,TRBD1,TRBJ1-6
CASSRDRTQYF,TGTGCCAGTAGTAGAGACAGGACCCAGTACTTC,TRBV19,-,11,-,TRBJ2-5
CASSTRTRGAFDTQYF,TGTGCCAGTAGTACGAGAACGCGGGGGGCATTTGATACGCAGTATTTT,TRBV19,-,16,TRBD2,TRBJ2-3
CATRQGMGTGELFF,TGTGCCACTCGACAGGGGATGGGCACCGGGGAGCTGTTTTTT,TRBV27,-,14,TRBD1,TRBJ2-2
CASSLVQHYTDTQYF,TGTGCCAGCAGTTTAGTTCAGCACTACACAGATACGCAGTATTTT,TRBV27,-,15,-,TRBJ2-3
CASSERSVRFFYGYTF,TGTGCCAGCAGTGAGCGTTCGGTCAGGTTTTTTTATGGCTACACCTTC,TRBV6-1,-,16,-,TRBJ1-2
CASSLGVGSGGASFFF,TGTGCCAGCAGCTTAGGTGTTGGTAGCGGGGGGGCCTCTTTTTTCTTC,TRBV7-6,-,16,TRBD2,TRBJ2-1
CASSLLGTAYNEQFF,TGTGCCAGCAGCTTACTCGGGACAGCCTACAATGAGCAGTTCTTC,TRBV7-9,-,15,TRBD1,TRBJ2-1
CASSQYSGNTGELFF,TGCGCCAGCAGCCAATACAGTGGAAACACCGGGGAGCTGTTTTTT,TRBV4-1,-,15,-,TRBJ2-2
CASSQSRGFSGLYEQYF,TGTGCCAGCAGCCAATCAAGGGGGTTCTCGGGGTTATACGAGCAGTACTTC,TRBV3-1/TRBV3-2,-,17,-,TRBJ2-7
CASSPKGGSTDEQFF,TGTGCCAGCAGCCCTAAGGGGGGGTCGACGGATGAGCAGTTCTTC,TRBV7-7,-,15,-,TRBJ2-1
CASSYSGDTRDQPQHF,TGTGCCAGCAGTTACTCGGGCGATACGCGTGATCAGCCCCAGCATTTT,TRBV6-5,once,16,-,TRBJ1-5
CASAAWRGGIGVQETQYF,TGTGCCAGCGCTGCGTGGCGGGGCGGGATCGGCGTCCAAGAGACCCAGTACTTC,TRBV13,-,18,-,TRBJ2-5
CASSLDAGSTVGYTF,TGTGCCAGCAGCTTAGACGCGGGTTCGACTGTCGGCTACACCTTC,TRBV7-8,-,15,-,TRBJ1-2
CASRPDRDVAEAFF,TGTGCCAGCAGACCGGACAGGGATGTGGCTGAAGCTTTCTTT,TRBV27,-,14,TRBD1,TRBJ1-1
CASSLDGGVGNTIYF,TGTGCCAGCAGCTTAGATGGGGGGGTCGGAAACACCATATATTTT,TRBV11-2,-,15,-,TRBJ1-3
CATSDPGSVPSGANVLTF,TGTGCCACCAGTGACCCCGGGTCAGTCCCCTCTGGGGCCAACGTCCTGACTTTC,TRBV24-1,-,18,-,TRBJ2-6
CASSLRGRSLNTEAFF,TGTGCCAGCAGCCTACGGGGGAGATCCCTGAACACTGAAGCTTTCTTT,TRBV5-6,once,16,-,TRBJ1-1
CASSWDRGRNDGYTF,TGTGCCAGCAGCTGGGACAGGGGGAGGAATGATGGCTACACCTTC,TRBV11-2,-,15,TRBD1,TRBJ1-2
CASSFRANQPQHF,TGTGCCAGCAGCTTTCGAGCCAATCAGCCCCAGCATTTT,TRBV5-6,-,13,-,TRBJ1-5
CASSYEGQGYYEQYF,TGTGCCAGCAGTTACGAGGGACAGGGATACTACGAGCAGTACTTC,TRBV6-5,-,15,TRBD1,TRBJ2-7
CAISETGTNEKLFF,TGTGCCATCAGTGAGACGGGGACTAATGAAAAACTGTTTTTT,TRBV10-3,-,14,-,TRBJ1-4
CASSPHGTEAFF,TGTGCCAGTTCACCGCACGGCACTGAAGCTTTCTTT,TRBV6-5,-,12,-,TRBJ1-1
CASSVGPADTQYF,TGTGCCAGCAGCGTAGGGCCCGCAGATACGCAGTATTTT,TRBV9,-,13,-,TRBJ2-3
CASSYPGTGMFYEQYF,TGTGCCAGCAGTTACCCCGGGACAGGGATGTTCTACGAGCAGTACTTC,TRBV6-6,-,16,TRBD1,TRBJ2-7
CASSYGTPVNPSNEQFF,TGTGCCAGCAGCTATGGGACACCCGTGAACCCTTCCAATGAGCAGTTCTTC,TRBV7-9,-,17,-,TRBJ2-1
CAWEDRGHPAFF,TGTGCCTGGGAGGACAGGGGACACCCAGCTTTCTTT,TRBV30,-,12,TRBD1,TRBJ1-1
CAWRPGDSPLHF,TGTGCCTGGAGGCCAGGCGATTCACCCCTCCACTTT,TRBV30,-,12,-,TRBJ1-6
CASSLLAQETQYF,TGTGCCAGCAGCTTACTAGCCCAAGAGACCCAGTACTTC,TRBV11-3,-,13,-,TRBJ2-5
CASSFSGQGVQPQHF,TGTGCCAGCAGCTTTTCGGGACAGGGGGTTCAGCCCCAGCATTTT,TRBV7-9,-,15,TRBD1,TRBJ1-5
CASSLLGQGQREQYF,TGTGCCAGTAGTCTATTGGGACAGGGACAAAGAGAGCAGTACTTC,TRBV19,once,15,TRBD1,TRBJ2-7